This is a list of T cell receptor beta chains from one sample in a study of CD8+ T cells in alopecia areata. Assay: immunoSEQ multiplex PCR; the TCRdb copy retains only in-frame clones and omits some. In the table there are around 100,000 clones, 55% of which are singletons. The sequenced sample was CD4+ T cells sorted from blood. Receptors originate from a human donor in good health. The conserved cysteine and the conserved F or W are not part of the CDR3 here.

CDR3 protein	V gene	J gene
SVSGTSGGSYTDTQY	TRBV29-1	TRBJ2-3
ASSFGDSSYEQY	TRBV5-1	TRBJ2-7
ASSLVLGSGANVLT	TRBV7-8	TRBJ2-6
SASGGSTTAGELF	TRBV29-1	TRBJ2-2
ASSGQYNSPLH	TRBV14	TRBJ1-6
ASSPGGIQVTQY	TRBV4-2	TRBJ2-5
ASSLLEDLGSPLH	TRBV7-9	TRBJ1-6
SVDRVAVQETQY	TRBV29-1	TRBJ2-5
SAREPYGYT	TRBV20-1	TRBJ1-2
AWSRRGGTLTGYT	TRBV30	TRBJ1-2
ASSPRSGARETQY	TRBV4-3	TRBJ2-5
AWSVIQENEQF	TRBV30	TRBJ2-1
SGNSGGTPEQF	TRBV29-1	TRBJ2-1
ASSLSQPGLATDTQY	TRBV4-3	TRBJ2-3
ASSLTGTFNTEAF	TRBV5-1	TRBJ1-1
ASSPKAPGQGAHNEQF	TRBV18	TRBJ2-1
ASRADRGMAEAF	TRBV2	TRBJ1-1
ASSWQGDEKLF	TRBV7-2	TRBJ1-4